One and the same sample provided the 18 T cell receptor beta chains below, sequenced in a study of blood T cell repertoires in COVID-19. Produced via immunoSEQ multiplex PCR; TCRdb's table is partial and in-frame only. The sample contains some 100,000 clones, approximately 82% of which appear only once. Sequenced: peripheral blood. The source of these receptors is a woman older than 75 with active or convalescent COVID-19.

This chain links TRBV6-5 with TRBJ2-5; tentatively, D is TRBD2 (5 bases). The germline CDR1 and CDR2 sequences are MNHEY and SVGAGI. Between the trimmed V and J ends, which lost 6 bases and 2 bases, there was a span of 10 bases. CDR3 length equals 13 residues. The CDR3 protein is CASSYSGQETQYF. The CDR3 region has the DNA TGTGCCAGCAGCTACAGCGGTCAAGAGACCCAGTACTTC.

In nucleotides, the CDR3 is TGTGCCAGCAGCTTAGGGGGGGACCCGAGAACCTACGAGCAGTACTTC. The encoded protein is CASSLGGDPRTYEQYF. The chain joins TRBV7-2 to TRBJ2-7, with a weak D call TRBD2 (6 bases). Trimming removed 1 base from V and 2 bases from J, with 15 bases in between. The CDR3 is 16 amino acids. Germline V lookup: CDR1 SGHTA, CDR2 FQGNSA.

The genes are TRBV3-1 (or the pseudogene TRBV3-2) and TRBJ2-2, with D uncertain. V lost 1 base to trimming and J lost 5 bases, with 11 bases between them. The CDR3 is 15 amino acids. Germline CDR1 is LGHDT and CDR2 is YNNKEL (reference sequence). This CDR3 is CASSQAALVTGELFF. As DNA, the CDR3 is TGTGCCAGCAGCCAAGCCGCCCTAGTTACCGGGGAGCTGTTTTTT.

This chain uses TRBV24-1 with TRBJ1-4; 7 bases are a match to TRBD1. The germline CDR1 and CDR2 sequences are KGHDR and SFDVKD. This CDR3 is built from 16 residues. Trimming removed 6 bases from V and 0 bases from J; junction bases left unmatched: 6. The CDR3 spells CATSRGGEATNEKLFF. The CDR3 DNA is TGTGCCACCAGTAGAGGGGGCGAAGCAACTAATGAAAAACTGTTTTTT.

This clone was picked up one time. In nucleotides, the CDR3 is TGTGCCAGCAGTGGCCCCCCGATTGGGGCAGGCCGGAACATGAACACTGAAGCTTTCTTT. Its translation: CASSGPPIGAGRNMNTEAFF. The V call is TRBV6-1, the J call TRBJ1-1, with a possible D match to TRBD1 (5 bases). The CDR3 length is 20 residues. V lost 4 bases and J 0 bases, leaving 27 bases between the germline ends. Looked up from germline, CDR1 is MNHNS and CDR2 is SASEGT.

This clone was recorded only once. The V call is TRBV14, the J call TRBJ2-5; weak D call: TRBD1 (5 bases). In germline, CDR1 is SGHDN, CDR2 FVKESK. The CDR3 has 13 amino acids. V lost 4 bases to trimming and J lost 5 bases, with 11 bases between them. CDR3 DNA sequence: TGTGCCAGCAGCCTTTATCACAGGGAGACCCAGTACTTC. As protein: CASSLYHRETQYF.

The V gene is TRBV19, the J gene TRBJ1-3; maybe TRBD1 (6 bases). This CDR3 region has 16 residues. Per germline, CDR1 LNHDA and CDR2 SQIVND (reference sequence). V was shortened by 10 bases and J by 1 base, with 20 bases between the two germline ends. In DNA, the CDR3 is TGTGCCACCAAAAGAGGGGGAATCGATTCTGGAAACACCATATATTTT. Translating gives CATKRGGIDSGNTIYF.

This clone has a single count. The chain combines TRBV24-1 with TRBJ1-4; possible D gene TRBD1, 5 bases. This CDR3 spans 15 amino acids. Trimming removed 10 bases at V and 0 bases at J, with 14 bases between. The V gene's germline CDR1 is KGHDR and CDR2 SFDVKD. DNA for the CDR3: TGTGCCACTGGTACGACAGCCTCAACTAATGAAAAACTGTTTTTT. Translated, it gives CATGTTASTNEKLFF.

This chain connects TRBV2 to TRBJ1-2; D uncertain. From germline, CDR1 is SNHLY and CDR2 FYNNEI. This CDR3 comprises 13 residues. Trimming pared 2 bases from V and 1 base from J, leaving 5 bases between. CDR3 loop: CASSESVNYGYTF. The CDR3 bases are TGTGCCAGCAGTGAATCGGTTAACTATGGCTACACCTTC. Supplemented by reference TRBV2 and TRBJ1-2, the full variable domain reads EPEVTQTPSHQVTQMGQEVILRCVPISNHLYFYWYRQILGQKVEFLVSFYNNEISEKSEIFDDQFSVERPDGSNFTLKIRSTKLEDSAMYFCASSESVNYGYTFGSGTRLTVV.

There are a few counts of this clone. The chain carries TRBV7-2 and TRBJ2-1; 11 bases agree with TRBD2. The germline V gene encodes CDR1 SGHTA and CDR2 FQGNSA. The V and J ends lost 6 bases and 6 bases, in that order; junction bases with no gene match: 7. The CDR3 covers 15 residues. The CDR3 nucleotides are TGTGCCAGCAGTTGGACTAGCGGGCCCCTCAATGAGCAGTTCTTC. Amino acid sequence: CASSWTSGPLNEQFF.

This chain links TRBV15 with TRBJ2-1, with TRBD2 matching over 16 bases. V lost 1 base to trimming and J lost 3 bases; unmatched junction nucleotides: 9. From germline, CDR1 is LNHNV and CDR2 YYDKDF (reference sequence). This CDR3 is 20 amino acids long. CDR3 nucleotides: TGTGCCACCAGCAGAGCGGGACTAGCGGGAGGGTTACGGGGCTACAATGAGCAGTTCTTC. Translating gives CATSRAGLAGGLRGYNEQFF.

The CDR3 DNA follows: TGTGCCAGCAGTGAGGGGTCGCGGGGAGCTGAAGCTTTCTTT. Protein product: CASSEGSRGAEAFF. The chain combines TRBV6-4 with TRBJ1-1; no clear D. Trimming shortened V by 3 bases and J by 6 bases, and 14 bases separated the two germline ends. Germline-derived CDR1 and CDR2 are MRHNA and SNTAGT. The CDR3 contains 14 residues.

This clone appeared a few times. J is TRBJ2-7 and V is TRBV28; 7 bases are shared with TRBD2. Germline lookup yields CDR1 MDHEN and CDR2 SYDVKM. Trimming took 5 bases from V and 3 from J; bases not matched to a gene: 7. The CDR3 spans 14 residues. The CDR3 DNA reads TGTGCCAGCAGTACAGCGGGAAGGAGCTACGAGCAGTACTTC. Amino acid sequence: CASSTAGRSYEQYF. The full variable domain, completed using reference TRBV28 and TRBJ2-7, is DVKVTQSSRYLVKRTGEKVFLECVQDMDHENMFWYRQDPGLGLRLIYFSYDVKMKEKGDIPEGYSVSREKKERFSLILESASTNQTSMYLCASSTAGRSYEQYFGPGTRLTVT.

The chain is built from TRBV19 and TRBJ2-5; the match to TRBD2 covers 8 bases. This CDR3 has 15 amino acids. Germline CDR1 reads LNHDA; CDR2 reads SQIVND (reference sequence). V shed 6 bases, J shed 5 bases, and the junction held 11 bases outside the gene matches. DNA of the CDR3: TGTGCCAGTAGGGAGACTAGCGTCTCACCCGAGACCCAGTACTTC. Protein sequence: CASRETSVSPETQYF.

The table lists this clone with a count of one. This sequence joins TRBV5-1 and TRBJ1-1, with D maybe TRBD1 (6 bases). CDR1 is SGHRS, CDR2 YFSETQ, per germline. The V gene lost 4 bases and the J gene lost 1 base, with 11 bases spanning the gap. The CDR3 sequence is 14 residues long. CDR3 in DNA: TGCGCCAGCAGCCCAGGACAGACGAACACTGAAGCTTTCTTT. Translated, it gives CASSPGQTNTEAFF.

This clone has just a few counts. The junction differs from germline at one of its ends, possibly a read error. The genes are TRBV12-3 or TRBV12-4 and TRBJ2-1; D might be TRBD2 (6 bases). The CDR3 totals 11 residues. CDR3 DNA sequence: TGTGCCAGCAGCCTCGGTACTAGCCGGATCTTC. Its translation: CASSLGTSRIF.

This rearrangement joins TRBV5-4 to TRBJ2-7, with 7 bases aligning to TRBD1. The CDR3 is 14 amino acids. In germline, CDR1 is SGHNT, CDR2 YYREEE (reference sequence). After removal of 7 bases from V and 0 bases from J, the junction contained 7 bases not matched to a gene. In DNA, the CDR3 is TGTGCCAGCCGACAGGGAACTAGCTCCTACGAGCAGTACTTC. Protein sequence: CASRQGTSSYEQYF.

This rearrangement joins TRBV7-9 to TRBJ2-3; 8 bases match TRBD2. The CDR3 runs to 16 residues. With 6 bases clipped from V and 3 bases from J, the junction kept 11 bases outside the gene matches. The germline V gene has CDR1 SEHNR and CDR2 FQNEAQ (reference sequence). The CDR3 bases are TGTGCCAGCAGTTCTAGCGGGCTCCTAGGGACAGATACGCAGTATTTT. This translates into CASSSSGLLGTDTQYF. Full variable domain (missing parts from reference TRBV7-9 and TRBJ2-3): DTGVSQNPRHKITKRGQNVTFRCDPISEHNRLYWYRQTLGQGPEFLTYFQNEAQLEKSRLLSDRFSAERPKGSFSTLEIQRTEQGDSAMYLCASSSSGLLGTDTQYFGPGTRLTVL.